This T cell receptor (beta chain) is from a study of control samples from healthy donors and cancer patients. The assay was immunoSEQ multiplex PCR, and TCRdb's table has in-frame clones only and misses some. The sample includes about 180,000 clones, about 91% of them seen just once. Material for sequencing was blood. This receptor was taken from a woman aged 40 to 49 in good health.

CDR3 coding DNA: TGTGCCAGCAGCTTGGCTGGGGGACAGGGAGGCGGGGAGCAGTTCTTC. This codes for CASSLAGGQGGGEQFF. The genes are TRBV5-5 and TRBJ2-1, with TRBD1 matching 9 bases. CDR1 is SGHKS and CDR2 is YYEKEE in the germline V gene (reference sequence). V shed 0 bases and J 10 bases; nucleotides not matched to a gene: 11. The CDR3 sequence is 16 residues long.